This TCR beta chain was sequenced for a study of CD4 T cells in relation to SARS-CoV-2 and coronaviruses. Looking at the study overall: TCR beta CDR3s were sequenced after approximately ten-day antigen culture of PBMCs.

Libraries were prepared by immunoSEQ multiplex PCR; TCRdb keeps only in-frame clonotypes and omits some of them. The sample consists of 9,500 to 12,000 clones, around 80% of them appearing once. Before the COVID-19 pandemic, during about 2010-2018, CD4+ T cells were taken from unexposed donors. The cells were cultured for around ten days before CD4+ T cells were isolated. Testing used SARS-CoV-2 S/N and four cold-coronavirus spikes on unexposed-donor CD4+ T cells, cells permitting. Study conclusions and caveats: Roughly 65% of donors had memory CD4+ clonotypes crossrecognizing SARS-CoV-2 and common cold coronavirus spike.

Points on this clone: Antigen specificity is unknown.

Sequenced material: CD4+ T cells from PBMCs, cultured in vitro. This receptor was taken from a human donor in good health.

CDR3 bases: TGTGCCAGCAGCCCCCCAGGTGGGCAGAGGGAGAAAGAGACCCAGTACTTC. This encodes CASSPPGGQREKETQYF. The V call is TRBV7-2, the J call TRBJ2-5; possibly TRBD2 for D (5 bases). Trimming stripped 5 bases from V and 3 bases from J, with 22 bases between. CDR1 is SGHTA, CDR2 FQGNSA, per germline. The CDR3 has 17 residues.